A selection of T cell receptor beta chains follows, all from one sample in a study of T cell responses to AZD1222 COVID-19 vaccine. The protocol was immunoSEQ multiplex PCR, while the TCRdb copy is restricted to in-frame clones and leaves out a portion. The sample contains more than 110,000 clones, 80% to 95% of which appear only once. Sequencing was performed on peripheral blood, taken on day 0 of AZD1222 vaccination. The receptors here all came from an adult in good health. Both conserved end residues are part of each CDR3. A D gene is named only where the DNA matches it firmly. The size entry is marked missing in some rows and otherwise reads once, few, many or a size class.

V,size,D,J,DNA,CDR3
TRBV2,-,-,TRBJ1-2,TGTGCCAGCAGTGCTACAGGGAACGGCTACACCTTC,CASSATGNGYTF
TRBV10-3,-,TRBD1,TRBJ2-1,TGTGCCATCAGTGAGTTGATGGACAGGGCGTACAATGAGCAGTTCTTC,CAISELMDRAYNEQFF
TRBV7-2,-,-,TRBJ2-6,TGTGCCAGTTCGGTGGGGGTAACCGGGGCCAACGTCCTGACTTTC,CASSVGVTGANVLTF
TRBV2,-,-,TRBJ1-2,TGTGCCAGCAGTGAAGGGGGGCTTAACTATGGCTACACCTTC,CASSEGGLNYGYTF
TRBV6-6,-,-,TRBJ2-7,TGTGCCAGCGGGATGGCAGGTAACGAGCAGTACTTC,CASGMAGNEQYF
TRBV28,-,TRBD1,TRBJ2-7,TGTGCCAGCTGGTTTCCGGGACAGGAGCAGTACTTC,CASWFPGQEQYF
TRBV4-1,-,TRBD2,TRBJ2-5,TGCGCCAGCAGCCAAACTAGCGGGGGGGCTCCGCAGCGGGAGACCCAGTACTTC,CASSQTSGGAPQRETQYF
TRBV7-8,once,-,TRBJ1-5,TGTGCCAGCAGCTTAGCGATTGTCGTAAGCAATCAGCCCCAGCATTTT,CASSLAIVVSNQPQHF
TRBV5-1,once,-,TRBJ1-5,TGCGCCAGCAGCTTGGCCGAGGGGAGACCCCAGCATTTT,CASSLAEGRPQHF
TRBV5-5,-,-,TRBJ1-2,TGTGCCAGCAGCCCCGCTTGGGGAGGTTCGTCTTACTATGGCTACACCTTC,CASSPAWGGSSYYGYTF
TRBV28,-,-,TRBJ1-5,TGTGCCAGCACCCAGCCCGACCGGGGGTATCAGCCCCAGCATTTT,CASTQPDRGYQPQHF
TRBV7-2,-,-,TRBJ1-2,TGTGCCAGCAGCCAGAATGGGCCCGGCTACACCTTC,CASSQNGPGYTF
TRBV2,-,-,TRBJ1-5,TGTGCCAGCAGTGGGCAGGAGGGAAGCAATCAGCCCCAGCATTTT,CASSGQEGSNQPQHF
TRBV1,-,-,TRBJ1-6,TGCACCAGCAGCCCACCTCTCAAGCCCCTCCACTTT,CTSSPPLKPLHF
TRBV5-1,-,-,TRBJ2-7,TGCGCCAGCAGCAATCAACAGGGCTACGAGCAGTACTTC,CASSNQQGYEQYF
TRBV27,-,-,TRBJ2-3,TGTGCCAGCAGGGGGATCGGGGGCCCAGATACGCAGTATTTT,CASRGIGGPDTQYF
TRBV7-9,-,-,TRBJ2-1,TGTGCCAGCAGCTTCACAGGGAATGAGCAGTTCTTC,CASSFTGNEQFF